This entry concerns a single TCR beta chain. This sample was taken from a study of blood T cell repertoires in COVID-19. Data came from immunoSEQ multiplex PCR; TCRdb stores just in-frame clones and leaves some out. The sample consists of 150,000 or so clones, about nine tenths of them appearing once. The sample consisted of peripheral blood. This clonotype originated in a man aged 18-30 years with acute or convalescent COVID-19.

The CDR3 region has the DNA TGTGCCAGCTCACCAACGGTGATAGCGGGAAACACAGATACGCAGTATTTT. Its translation is CASSPTVIAGNTDTQYF. This chain uses TRBV18 with TRBJ2-3; 8 nucleotides align to TRBD2. Germline CDR1 KGHSH, CDR2 LQKENI. CDR3 length: 17 amino acids. J gave up 2 bases and V 2 bases, and 9 bases lay outside the gene matches.